The rows below give T cell receptor beta chains drawn from one sample of a study of T cell repertoires in cytomegalovirus infection. MiXCR, run by TCRdb on the reads, gives a single entry per CDR3 protein. The repertoire holds about 740,000 distinct CDR3 sequences, with less than 40% as singletons. Sequencing was carried out using PBMCs. These receptors originate from a human donor in good health (CMV status not recorded). Some clones in this sample may be carry-over from other donors' samples. Each CDR3 is given with its conserved first and last residue. A D gene is named only where the DNA matches it firmly. The listing skips clone size in some rows; elsewhere it reads once, few, many or a size class.

abundance	d_gene	v_gene	j_gene	len	CDR3aa	CDR3nt
.	.	TRBV10-3	TRBJ1-2	14	CAIRQRGEDYGYTF	TGTGCCATCAGGCAAAGGGGGGAAGACTATGGCTACACCTTC
many	.	TRBV7-8	TRBJ2-3	13	CASSLEDPDTQYF	TGTGCCAGCAGCTTAGAGGACCCGGATACGCAGTATTTT
.	TRBD2	TRBV15	TRBJ2-2	18	CATSRDLGWTRQTGELFF	TGTGCCACCAGCAGAGATTTGGGATGGACTAGGCAAACCGGGGAGCTGTTTTTT
few	.	TRBV20-1	TRBJ1-1	15	CSPYLGQPMNTEAFF	TGCAGTCCTTATCTGGGGCAGCCGATGAACACTGAAGCTTTCTTT
few	TRBD1	TRBV20-1	TRBJ2-3	15	CSANTPTGVTDTQYF	TGCAGTGCTAACACCCCTACAGGGGTCACAGATACGCAGTATTTT
many	.	TRBV7-2	TRBJ2-5	14	CAVNSGAWGETQYF	TGTGCCGTTAATTCGGGGGCTTGGGGAGAGACCCAGTACTTC
.	.	TRBV7-8	TRBJ1-4	14	CASRLKGLNVKLFF	TGTGCAAGCAGATTAAAGGGGTTGAATGTAAAACTGTTTTTT
.	.	TRBV6-1	TRBJ1-5	12	CASSERVQPQHF	TGTGCCAGCAGTGAACGTGTTCAGCCCCAGCATTTT
.	.	TRBV7-9	TRBJ2-3	19	CASSPLGGGQYHYTDTQYF	TGTGCCAGCAGCCCCCTGGGAGGGGGCCAGTATCACTACACAGATACGCAGTATTTT
few	TRBD2	TRBV11-1	TRBJ2-3	19	CASSPRTTSGGYRPDTQYF	TGTGCCAGCAGCCCACGTACGACTAGCGGGGGGTACCGTCCAGATACGCAGTATTTT
few	.	TRBV5-4	TRBJ1-1	13	CASSLDQDTEAFF	TGTGCCAGCAGCTTGGACCAGGACACTGAAGCTTTCTTT
.	.	TRBV7-6	TRBJ2-1	17	CASSPKGVSGQGHEQFF	TGTGCCAGCAGCCCCAAGGGGGTCAGCGGACAAGGACATGAGCAGTTCTTC
.	TRBD2	TRBV6-5	TRBJ2-1	15	CASSYAGTSSDEQFF	TGTGCCAGCAGTTATGCCGGGACTAGCTCGGATGAGCAGTTCTTC
.	TRBD1	TRBV15	TRBJ2-2	15	CATSIGQGASGELFF	TGTGCCACCAGCATTGGACAGGGGGCTTCCGGGGAGCTGTTTTTT
.	TRBD1	TRBV28	TRBJ1-1	12	CASTMTGNVAFF	TGTGCCAGCACTATGACAGGGAATGTAGCTTTCTTT
few	.	TRBV9	TRBJ2-1	14	CASSVRGDYNEQFF	TGTGCCAGCAGCGTAAGAGGAGACTACAATGAGCAGTTCTTC
.	TRBD1	TRBV19	TRBJ1-2	15	CASNERGLANYGYTF	TGTGCCAGTAACGAGAGGGGGCTAGCTAACTATGGCTACACCTTC
many	.	TRBV28	TRBJ2-4	18	CASSVPPAANLAKNIQYF	TGTGCCAGCAGCGTCCCCCCTGCAGCAAACCTAGCCAAAAACATTCAGTACTTC
.	.	TRBV7-9	TRBJ1-2	14	CASSLVTLNYGYTF	TGTGCCAGCAGCTTAGTAACCCTTAACTATGGCTACACCTTC
.	.	TRBV7-3	TRBJ2-5	13	CASSRDSRETQYF	TGTGCCAGCAGCCGCGACAGTCGAGAGACCCAGTACTTC
.	TRBD1	TRBV29-1	TRBJ2-7	13	CSVEDRVRREQYF	TGCAGCGTTGAGGACAGGGTTCGTCGGGAGCAGTACTTC
.	.	TRBV4-1	TRBJ1-4	15	CASSLQVATNEKLFF	TGCGCCAGCAGCCTCCAAGTTGCAACTAATGAAAAACTGTTTTTT
few	TRBD1	TRBV11-2	TRBJ1-2	14	CASSPLTGFYGYTF	TGTGCCAGCAGCCCATTGACAGGGTTCTATGGCTACACCTTC
.	TRBD1	TRBV20-1	TRBJ1-2	14	CSARDREEGYGYTF	TGCAGTGCTCGGGACAGGGAGGAAGGCTATGGCTACACCTTC
.	TRBD1	TRBV14	TRBJ1-1	14	CASSQDRGRIEAFF	TGTGCCAGCAGCCAAGACAGGGGGCGGATTGAAGCTTTCTTT
few	TRBD1	TRBV28	TRBJ2-5	16	CASTTRTGNNQETQYF	TGTGCCAGCACAACCCGGACAGGGAATAACCAAGAGACCCAGTACTTC
few	.	TRBV29-1	TRBJ1-1	14	CSGSTGQGDTEAFF	TGCAGCGGATCCACGGGGCAGGGAGACACTGAAGCTTTCTTT
.	TRBD1	TRBV6-4	TRBJ1-2	13	CASRGTGDYGYTF	TGTGCCAGCAGAGGGACAGGGGACTATGGCTACACCTTC
many	.	TRBV7-9	TRBJ1-4	15	CASSLALAGHEKLFF	TGTGCCAGCAGCTTAGCGCTAGCAGGCCACGAAAAACTGTTTTTT
.	.	TRBV28	TRBJ1-4	13	CASSFGTEEKLFF	TGTGCCAGCAGTTTCGGGACCGAAGAAAAACTGTTTTTT
.	.	TRBV14	TRBJ2-1	15	CASSQDFLRGNEQFF	TGTGCCAGCAGCCAAGATTTTTTGCGAGGCAATGAGCAGTTCTTC
.	.	TRBV5-1	TRBJ2-5	14	CASSSSLGGETQYF	TGCGCCAGCAGCTCGTCGCTCGGCGGGGAGACCCAGTACTTC
.	.	TRBV28	TRBJ2-7	16	CASRPKGGTYYDEQYF	TGTGCCAGCAGACCTAAGGGTGGAACCTACTACGACGAGCAGTACTTC
.	.	TRBV7-6	TRBJ2-5	16	CASSQGGEGPLETQYF	TGTGCTAGCAGTCAGGGGGGGGAGGGCCCTCTAGAGACCCAGTACTTC
.	.	TRBV7-2	TRBJ2-2	14	CASSPWTNTGELFF	TGTGCCAGCAGCCCCTGGACAAATACCGGGGAGCTGTTTTTT